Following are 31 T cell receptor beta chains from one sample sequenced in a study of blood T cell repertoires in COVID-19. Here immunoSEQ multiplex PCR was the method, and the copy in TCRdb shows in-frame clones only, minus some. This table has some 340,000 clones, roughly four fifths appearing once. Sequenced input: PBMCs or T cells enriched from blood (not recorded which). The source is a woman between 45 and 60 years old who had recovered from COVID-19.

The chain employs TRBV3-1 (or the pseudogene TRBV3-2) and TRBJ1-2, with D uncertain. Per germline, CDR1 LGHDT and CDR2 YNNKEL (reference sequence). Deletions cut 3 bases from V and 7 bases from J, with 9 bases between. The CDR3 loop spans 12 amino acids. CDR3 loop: CASSQAGSGYTF. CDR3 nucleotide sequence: TGTGCCAGCAGCCAGGCAGGTTCTGGCTACACCTTC.

The CDR3 nucleotides are TGTGCCAGCAGCGCCGGGACTAGCGTCCCCGGGGAGCTGTTTTTT. Protein sequence: CASSAGTSVPGELFF. The rearrangement links TRBV9 to TRBJ2-2; 10 bases fit TRBD2. Germline CDR1 is SGDLS and CDR2 is YYNGEE. Trimming at V came to 3 bases and at J to 6 bases, leaving 5 bases not matched to a gene. The CDR3 loop spans 15 amino acids. Full variable domain (rest looked up from reference TRBV9 and TRBJ2-2): DSGVTQTPKHLITATGQRVTLRCSPRSGDLSVYWYQQSLDQGLQFLIQYYNGEERAKGNILERFSAQQFPDLHSELNLSSLELGDSALYFCASSAGTSVPGELFFGEGSRLTVL.

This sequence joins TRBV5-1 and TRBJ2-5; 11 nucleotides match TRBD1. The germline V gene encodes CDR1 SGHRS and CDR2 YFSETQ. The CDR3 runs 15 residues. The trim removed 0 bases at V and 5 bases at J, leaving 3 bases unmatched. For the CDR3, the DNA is TGCGCCAGCAGCTTGGGGACAGGGGGCGAGGAGACCCAGTACTTC. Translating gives CASSLGTGGEETQYF.

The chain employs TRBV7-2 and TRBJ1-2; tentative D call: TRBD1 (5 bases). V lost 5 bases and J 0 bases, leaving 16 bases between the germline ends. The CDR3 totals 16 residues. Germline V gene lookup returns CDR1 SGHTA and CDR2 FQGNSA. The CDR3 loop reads CASSPSWGKSNYGYTF. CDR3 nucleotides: TGTGCCAGCAGCCCGAGCTGGGGCAAGTCTAACTATGGCTACACCTTC.

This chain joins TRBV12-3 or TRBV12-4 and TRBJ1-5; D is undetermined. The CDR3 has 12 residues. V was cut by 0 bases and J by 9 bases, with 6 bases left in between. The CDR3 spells CASSLARGPQHF. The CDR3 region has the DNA TGTGCCAGCAGTTTAGCGCGCGGGCCCCAGCATTTT.

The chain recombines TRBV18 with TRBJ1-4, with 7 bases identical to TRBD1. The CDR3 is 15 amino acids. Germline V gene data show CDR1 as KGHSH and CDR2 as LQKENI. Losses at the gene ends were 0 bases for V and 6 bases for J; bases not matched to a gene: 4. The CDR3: CASSPPGTDDEKLFF. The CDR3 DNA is TGTGCCAGCTCACCACCCGGGACAGACGATGAAAAACTGTTTTTT. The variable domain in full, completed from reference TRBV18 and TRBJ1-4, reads NAGVMQNPRHLVRRRGQEARLRCSPMKGHSHVYWYRQLPEEGLKFMVYLQKENIIDESGMPKERFSAEFPKEGPSILRIQQVVRGDSAAYFCASSPPGTDDEKLFFGSGTQLSVL.

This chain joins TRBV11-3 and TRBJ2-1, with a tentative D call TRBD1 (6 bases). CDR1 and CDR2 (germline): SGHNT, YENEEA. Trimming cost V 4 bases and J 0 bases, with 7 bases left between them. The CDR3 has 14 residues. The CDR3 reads CASSSDSSYNEQFF. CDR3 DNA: TGTGCCAGCAGCTCGGACAGCTCCTACAATGAGCAGTTCTTC. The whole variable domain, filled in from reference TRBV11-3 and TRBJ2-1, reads EAGVVQSPRYKIIEKKQPVAFWCNPISGHNTLYWYLQNLGQGPELLIRYENEEAVDDSQLPKDRFSAERLKGVDSTLKIQPAELGDSAVYLCASSSDSSYNEQFFGPGTRLTVL.

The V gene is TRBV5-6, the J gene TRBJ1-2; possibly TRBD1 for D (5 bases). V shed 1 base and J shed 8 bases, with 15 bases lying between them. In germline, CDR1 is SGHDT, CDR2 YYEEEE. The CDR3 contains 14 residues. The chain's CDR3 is CASSLSGGSGGYTF. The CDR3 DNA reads TGTGCCAGCAGCTTGTCGGGGGGATCGGGAGGCTACACCTTC.

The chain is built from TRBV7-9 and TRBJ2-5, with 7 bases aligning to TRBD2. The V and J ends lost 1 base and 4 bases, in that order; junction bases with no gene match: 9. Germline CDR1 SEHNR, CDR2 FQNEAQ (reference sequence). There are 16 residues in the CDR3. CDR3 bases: TGTGCCAGCAGCTTAGGGGGAGGGTATTCAGGAGAGACCCAGTACTTC. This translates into CASSLGGGYSGETQYF. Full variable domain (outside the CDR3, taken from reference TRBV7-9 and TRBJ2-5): DTGVSQNPRHKITKRGQNVTFRCDPISEHNRLYWYRQTLGQGPEFLTYFQNEAQLEKSRLLSDRFSAERPKGSFSTLEIQRTEQGDSAMYLCASSLGGGYSGETQYFGPGTRLLVL.

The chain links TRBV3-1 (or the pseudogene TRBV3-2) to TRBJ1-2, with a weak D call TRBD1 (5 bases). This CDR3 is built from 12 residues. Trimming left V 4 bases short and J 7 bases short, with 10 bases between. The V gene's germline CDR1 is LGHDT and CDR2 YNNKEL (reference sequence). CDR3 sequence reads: CASSRGEIGYTF. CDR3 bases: TGTGCCAGCAGCCGGGGGGAAATTGGCTACACCTTC.

This CDR3 reads CASSKLGGIGYTIYF. The CDR3 DNA reads TGTGCCAGCAGCAAATTAGGGGGCATCGGTTACACCATATATTTT. V usage is TRBV21-1 and J usage is TRBJ1-3; the table's D gene call, TRBD1, was not cross checked with the DNA. TRBV21-1 is a pseudogene locus. This CDR3 is built from 15 residues.

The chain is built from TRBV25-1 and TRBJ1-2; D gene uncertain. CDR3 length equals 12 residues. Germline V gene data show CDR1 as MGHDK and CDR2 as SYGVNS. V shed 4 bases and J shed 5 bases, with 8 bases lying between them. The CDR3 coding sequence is TGTGCCAGCAGTGCCCACGCGTATGGCTACACCTTC. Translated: CASSAHAYGYTF.

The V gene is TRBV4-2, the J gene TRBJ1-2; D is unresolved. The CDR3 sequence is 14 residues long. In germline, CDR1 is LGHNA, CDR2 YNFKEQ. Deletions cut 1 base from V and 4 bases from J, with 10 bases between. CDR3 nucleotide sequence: TGTGCCAGCAGCCAAGGTCCGGGTACCTATGGCTACACCTTC. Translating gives CASSQGPGTYGYTF.

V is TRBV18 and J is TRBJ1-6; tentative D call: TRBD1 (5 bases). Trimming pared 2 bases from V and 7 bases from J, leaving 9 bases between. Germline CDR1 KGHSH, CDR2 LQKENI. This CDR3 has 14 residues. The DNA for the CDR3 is TGTGCCAGCTCACCAGGGGGGGTCAATTCACCCCTCCACTTT. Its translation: CASSPGGVNSPLHF.

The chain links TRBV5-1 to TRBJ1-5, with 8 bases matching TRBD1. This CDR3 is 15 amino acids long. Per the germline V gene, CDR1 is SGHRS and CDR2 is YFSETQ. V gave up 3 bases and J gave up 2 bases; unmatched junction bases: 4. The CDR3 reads CASSSGQGGNQPQHF. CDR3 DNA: TGCGCCAGCAGCTCCGGACAGGGCGGCAATCAGCCCCAGCATTTT.

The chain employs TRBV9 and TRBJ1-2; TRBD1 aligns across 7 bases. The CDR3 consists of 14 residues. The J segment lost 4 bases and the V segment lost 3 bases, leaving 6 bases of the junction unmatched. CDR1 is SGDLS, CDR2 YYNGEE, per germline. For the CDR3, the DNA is TGTGCCAGCAGCGAGGGGGACAGACCCTATGGCTACACCTTC. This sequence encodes CASSEGDRPYGYTF.

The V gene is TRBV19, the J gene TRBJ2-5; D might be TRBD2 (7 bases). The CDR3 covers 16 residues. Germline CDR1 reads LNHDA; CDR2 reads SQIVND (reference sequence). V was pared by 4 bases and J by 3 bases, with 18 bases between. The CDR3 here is CASSKGWGLAEETQYF. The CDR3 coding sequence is TGTGCCAGTAGTAAAGGATGGGGGCTAGCGGAAGAGACCCAGTACTTC.

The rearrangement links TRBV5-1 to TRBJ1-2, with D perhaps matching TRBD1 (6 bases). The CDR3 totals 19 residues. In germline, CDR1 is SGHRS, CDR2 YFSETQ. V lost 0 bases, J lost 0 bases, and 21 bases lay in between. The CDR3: CASSLEGVVSSASNYGYTF. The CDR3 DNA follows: TGCGCCAGCAGCTTGGAGGGGGTTGTGAGTTCTGCTTCTAACTATGGCTACACCTTC.

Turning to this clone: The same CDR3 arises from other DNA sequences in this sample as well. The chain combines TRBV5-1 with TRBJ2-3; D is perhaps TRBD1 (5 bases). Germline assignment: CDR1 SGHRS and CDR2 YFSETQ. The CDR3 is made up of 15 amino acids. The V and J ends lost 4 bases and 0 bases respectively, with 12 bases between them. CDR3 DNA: TGCGCCAGCAGCCCCCCAGGGTCTAGCACAGATACGCAGTATTTT. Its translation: CASSPPGSSTDTQYF.

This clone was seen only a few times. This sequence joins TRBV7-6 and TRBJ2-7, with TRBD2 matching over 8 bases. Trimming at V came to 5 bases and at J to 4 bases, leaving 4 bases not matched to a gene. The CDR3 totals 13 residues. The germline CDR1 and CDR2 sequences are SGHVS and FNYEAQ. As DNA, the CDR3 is TGTGCCAGCAGCCTGACTAGCGAATACGAGCAGTACTTC. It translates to CASSLTSEYEQYF.

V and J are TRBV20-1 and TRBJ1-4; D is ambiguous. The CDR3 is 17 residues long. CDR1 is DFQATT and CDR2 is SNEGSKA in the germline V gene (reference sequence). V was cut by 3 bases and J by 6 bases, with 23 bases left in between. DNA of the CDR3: TGCAGTGCTAGTCTATCGACCACCGGAGCCGGGGATGAAAAACTGTTTTTT. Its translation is CSASLSTTGAGDEKLFF.

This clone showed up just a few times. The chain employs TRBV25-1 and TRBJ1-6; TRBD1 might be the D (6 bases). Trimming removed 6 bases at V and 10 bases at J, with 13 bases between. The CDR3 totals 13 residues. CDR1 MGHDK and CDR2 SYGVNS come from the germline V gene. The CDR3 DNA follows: TGTGCCAGCAGCGCCACAGGGTCGTCACCCCTCCACTTT. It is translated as CASSATGSSPLHF.

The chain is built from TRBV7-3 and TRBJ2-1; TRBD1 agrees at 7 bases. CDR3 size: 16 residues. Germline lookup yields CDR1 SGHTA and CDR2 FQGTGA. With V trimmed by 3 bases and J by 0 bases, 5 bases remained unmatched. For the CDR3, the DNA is TGTGCCAGCAGCTTGGAGGCAGGGGGCTCCTACAATGAGCAGTTCTTC. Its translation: CASSLEAGGSYNEQFF.

Written as DNA, the CDR3 is TGCGCCAGCAGCGGGACAGGGGGCGCCGAGACCCAGTACTTC. This codes for CASSGTGGAETQYF. V is TRBV5-1 and J is TRBJ2-5, with 12 bases aligning to TRBD1. The junction had 3 bases not matched to a gene; V was cut back by 4 bases and J by 5 bases. The CDR3 has 14 residues. Per the germline V gene, CDR1 is SGHRS and CDR2 is YFSETQ.

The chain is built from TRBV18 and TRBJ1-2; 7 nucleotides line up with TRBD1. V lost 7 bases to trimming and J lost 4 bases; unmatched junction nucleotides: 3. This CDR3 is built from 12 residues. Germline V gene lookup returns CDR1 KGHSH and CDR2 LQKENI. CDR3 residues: CASYRDSYGYTF. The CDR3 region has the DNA TGTGCCAGCTACCGGGACAGCTATGGCTACACCTTC.

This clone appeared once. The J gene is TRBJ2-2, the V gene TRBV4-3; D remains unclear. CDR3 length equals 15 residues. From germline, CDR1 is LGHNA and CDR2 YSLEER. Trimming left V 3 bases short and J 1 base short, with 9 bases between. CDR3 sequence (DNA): TGCGCCAGCAGCCAGGGCCCAGAGAACACCGGGGAGCTGTTTTTT. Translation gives CASSQGPENTGELFF.

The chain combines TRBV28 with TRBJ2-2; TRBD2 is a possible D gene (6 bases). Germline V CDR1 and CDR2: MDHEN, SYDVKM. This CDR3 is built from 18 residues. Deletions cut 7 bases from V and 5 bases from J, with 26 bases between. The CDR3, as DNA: TGTGCCAGCACCAACGGGGCCTTTCGGAGGGATAGTACCGGGGAGCTGTTTTTT. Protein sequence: CASTNGAFRRDSTGELFF.

CDR3 loop: CASSVEGVNGGSTDTQYF. For the CDR3, the DNA is TGCGCCAGCAGTGTGGAAGGGGTCAACGGGGGAAGCACAGATACGCAGTATTTT. This chain connects TRBV5-1 to TRBJ2-3, with D perhaps matching TRBD2 (6 bases). Trimming pared 5 bases from V and 0 bases from J, leaving 22 bases between. The germline V gene encodes CDR1 SGHRS and CDR2 YFSETQ. The CDR3 consists of 18 residues.

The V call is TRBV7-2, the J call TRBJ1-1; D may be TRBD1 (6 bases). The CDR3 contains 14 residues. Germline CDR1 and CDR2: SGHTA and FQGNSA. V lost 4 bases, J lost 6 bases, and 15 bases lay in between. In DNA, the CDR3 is TGTGCCAGCAGCTACATTCCCAGGGGTTCTGAAGCTTTCTTT. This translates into CASSYIPRGSEAFF.

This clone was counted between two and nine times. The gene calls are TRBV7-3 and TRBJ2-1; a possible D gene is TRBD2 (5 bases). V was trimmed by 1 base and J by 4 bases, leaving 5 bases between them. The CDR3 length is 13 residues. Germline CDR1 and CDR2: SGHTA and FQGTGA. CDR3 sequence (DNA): TGTGCCAGCAGCTTAAGGGAGTACAATGAGCAGTTCTTC. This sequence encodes CASSLREYNEQFF.

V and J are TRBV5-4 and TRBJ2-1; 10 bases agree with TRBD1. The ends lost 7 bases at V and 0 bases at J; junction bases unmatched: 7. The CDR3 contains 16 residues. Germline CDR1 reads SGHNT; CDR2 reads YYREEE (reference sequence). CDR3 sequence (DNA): TGTGCCAGCGGACCCAGGGACAGGGGCTCCTACAATGAGCAGTTCTTC. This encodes CASGPRDRGSYNEQFF.